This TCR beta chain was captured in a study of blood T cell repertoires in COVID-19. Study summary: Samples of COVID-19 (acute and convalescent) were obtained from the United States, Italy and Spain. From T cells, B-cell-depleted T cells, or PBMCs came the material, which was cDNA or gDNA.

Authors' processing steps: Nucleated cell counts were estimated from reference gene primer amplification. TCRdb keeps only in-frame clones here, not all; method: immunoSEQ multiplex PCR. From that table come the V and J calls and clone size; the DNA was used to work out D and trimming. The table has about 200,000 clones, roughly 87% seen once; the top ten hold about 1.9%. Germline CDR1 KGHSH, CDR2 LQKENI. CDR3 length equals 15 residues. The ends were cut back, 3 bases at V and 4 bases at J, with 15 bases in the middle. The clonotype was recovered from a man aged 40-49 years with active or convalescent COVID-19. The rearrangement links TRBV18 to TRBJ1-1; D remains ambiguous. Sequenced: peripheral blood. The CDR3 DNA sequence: TGTGCCAGCTCACCGTCCGGGAACCCGCGCACTGAAGCTTTCTTT. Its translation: CASSPSGNPRTEAFF.